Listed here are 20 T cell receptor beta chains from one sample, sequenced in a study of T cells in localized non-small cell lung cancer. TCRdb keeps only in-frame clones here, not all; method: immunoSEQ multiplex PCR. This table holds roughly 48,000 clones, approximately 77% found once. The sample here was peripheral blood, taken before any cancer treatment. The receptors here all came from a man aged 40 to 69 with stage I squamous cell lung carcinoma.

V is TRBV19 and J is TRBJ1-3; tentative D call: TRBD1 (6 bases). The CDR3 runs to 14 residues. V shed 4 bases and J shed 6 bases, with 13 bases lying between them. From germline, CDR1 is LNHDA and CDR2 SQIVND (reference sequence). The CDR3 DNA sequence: TGTGCCAGTAGTAGGCAGGGGTACGAAAACACCATATATTTT. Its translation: CASSRQGYENTIYF.

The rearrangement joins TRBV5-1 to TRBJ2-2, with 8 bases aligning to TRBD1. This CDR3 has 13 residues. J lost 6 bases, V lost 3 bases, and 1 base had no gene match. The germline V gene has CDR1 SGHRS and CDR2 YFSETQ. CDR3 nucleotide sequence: TGCGCCAGCAGCTCGACAGGGGCCGGGGAGCTGTTTTTT. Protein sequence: CASSSTGAGELFF.

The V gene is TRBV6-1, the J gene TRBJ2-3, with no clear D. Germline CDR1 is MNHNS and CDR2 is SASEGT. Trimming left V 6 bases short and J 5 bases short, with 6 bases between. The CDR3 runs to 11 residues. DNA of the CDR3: TGTGCCAGCAGCTACAAAGATACGCAGTATTTT. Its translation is CASSYKDTQYF.

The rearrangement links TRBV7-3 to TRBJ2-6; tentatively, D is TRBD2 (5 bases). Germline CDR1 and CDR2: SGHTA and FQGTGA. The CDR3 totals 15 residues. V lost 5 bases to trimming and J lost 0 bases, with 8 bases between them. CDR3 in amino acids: CASSPGNSGANVLTF. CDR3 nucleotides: TGTGCCAGCAGCCCCGGGAACTCTGGGGCCAACGTCCTGACTTTC.

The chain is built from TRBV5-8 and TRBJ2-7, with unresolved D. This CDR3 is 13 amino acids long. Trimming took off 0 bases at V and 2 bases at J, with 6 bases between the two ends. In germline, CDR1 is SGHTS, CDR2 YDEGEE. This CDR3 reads CASSLANTYEQYF. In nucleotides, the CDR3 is TGTGCCAGCAGCTTGGCCAACACCTACGAGCAGTACTTC. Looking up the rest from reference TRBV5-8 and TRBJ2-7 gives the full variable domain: EAGVTQSPTHLIKTRGQQATLRCSPISGHTSVYWYQQALGLGLQFLLWYDEGEERNRGNFPPRFSGRQFPNYSSELNVNALELEDSALYLCASSLANTYEQYFGPGTRLTVT.

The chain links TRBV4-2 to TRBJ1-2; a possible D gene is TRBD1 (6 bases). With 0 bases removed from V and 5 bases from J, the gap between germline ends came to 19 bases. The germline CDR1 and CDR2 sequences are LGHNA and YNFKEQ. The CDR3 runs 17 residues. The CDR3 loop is CASSQDTGKGPLYGYTF. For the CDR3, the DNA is TGTGCCAGCAGCCAAGATACAGGGAAAGGCCCCCTATATGGCTACACCTTC.

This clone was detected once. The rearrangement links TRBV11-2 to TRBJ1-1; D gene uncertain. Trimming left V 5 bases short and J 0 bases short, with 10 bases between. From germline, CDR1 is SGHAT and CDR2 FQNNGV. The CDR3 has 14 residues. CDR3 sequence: CASSPHTMNTEAFF. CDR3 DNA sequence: TGTGCCAGCAGCCCCCACACAATGAACACTGAAGCTTTCTTT.

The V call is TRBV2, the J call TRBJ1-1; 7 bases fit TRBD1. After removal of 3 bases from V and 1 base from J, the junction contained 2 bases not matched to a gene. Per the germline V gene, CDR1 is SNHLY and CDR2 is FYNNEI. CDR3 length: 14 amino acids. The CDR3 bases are TGTGCCAGCAGTGATCGACAGGGGAACACTGAAGCTTTCTTT. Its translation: CASSDRQGNTEAFF.

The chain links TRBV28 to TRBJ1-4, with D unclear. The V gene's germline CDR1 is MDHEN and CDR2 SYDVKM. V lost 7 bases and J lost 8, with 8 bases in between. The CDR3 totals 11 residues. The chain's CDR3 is CASTLREKLFF. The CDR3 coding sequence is TGTGCCAGCACCCTCCGGGAAAAACTGTTTTTT.

CDR3 DNA: TGTGCCAGAAGACAGTACACTAATGAAAAACTGTTTTTT. Its protein is CARRQYTNEKLFF. The rearrangement links TRBV2 to TRBJ1-4; tentative D call: TRBD1 (5 bases). The germline CDR1 and CDR2 sequences are SNHLY and FYNNEI. With 9 bases removed from V and 2 bases from J, the gap between germline ends came to 10 bases. The CDR3 loop spans 13 amino acids.

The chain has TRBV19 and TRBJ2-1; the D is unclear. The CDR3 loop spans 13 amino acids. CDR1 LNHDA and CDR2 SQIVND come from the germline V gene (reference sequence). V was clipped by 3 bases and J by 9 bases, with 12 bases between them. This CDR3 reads CASSMEGPGEQFF. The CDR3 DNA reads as TGTGCCAGTAGTATGGAAGGGCCAGGTGAGCAGTTCTTC.

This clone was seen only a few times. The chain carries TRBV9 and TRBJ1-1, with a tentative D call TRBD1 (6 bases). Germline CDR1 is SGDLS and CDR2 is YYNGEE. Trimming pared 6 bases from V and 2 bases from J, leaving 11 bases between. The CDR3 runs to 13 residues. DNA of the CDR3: TGTGCCAGCAATCAACAGGGAAACACTGAAGCTTTCTTT. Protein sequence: CASNQQGNTEAFF.

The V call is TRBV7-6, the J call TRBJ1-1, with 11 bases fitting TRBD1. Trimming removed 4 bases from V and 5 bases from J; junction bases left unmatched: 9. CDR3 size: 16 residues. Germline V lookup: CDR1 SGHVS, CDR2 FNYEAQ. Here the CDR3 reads CASSSGQGALGTEAFF. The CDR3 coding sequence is TGTGCCAGCAGCTCCGGACAGGGGGCGCTGGGGACTGAAGCTTTCTTT.

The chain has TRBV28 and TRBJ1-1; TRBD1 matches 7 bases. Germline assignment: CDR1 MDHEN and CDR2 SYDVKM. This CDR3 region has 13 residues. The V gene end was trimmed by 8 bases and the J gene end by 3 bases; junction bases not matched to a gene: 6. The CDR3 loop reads CASVTGQDTEAFF. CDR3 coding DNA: TGTGCCAGCGTAACAGGACAGGACACTGAAGCTTTCTTT.

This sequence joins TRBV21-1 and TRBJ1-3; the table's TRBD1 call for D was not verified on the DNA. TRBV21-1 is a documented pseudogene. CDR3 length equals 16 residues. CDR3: CASSNHREEPGNTIYF. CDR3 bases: TGTGCCAGCAGCAACCACAGGGAAGAACCTGGAAACACCATATATTTT.

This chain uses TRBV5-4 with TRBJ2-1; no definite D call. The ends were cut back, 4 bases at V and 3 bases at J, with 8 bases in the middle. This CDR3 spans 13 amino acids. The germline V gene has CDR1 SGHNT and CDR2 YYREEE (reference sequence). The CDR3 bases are TGTGCCAGCAGCGGTGACCTCTACAATGAGCAGTTCTTC. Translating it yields CASSGDLYNEQFF.

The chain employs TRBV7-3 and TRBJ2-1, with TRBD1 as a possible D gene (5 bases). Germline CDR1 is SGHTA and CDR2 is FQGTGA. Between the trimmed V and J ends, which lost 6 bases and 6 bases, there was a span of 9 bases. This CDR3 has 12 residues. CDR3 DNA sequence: TGTGCCAGCAGTGACAGTAGCAATGAGCAGTTCTTC. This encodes CASSDSSNEQFF.

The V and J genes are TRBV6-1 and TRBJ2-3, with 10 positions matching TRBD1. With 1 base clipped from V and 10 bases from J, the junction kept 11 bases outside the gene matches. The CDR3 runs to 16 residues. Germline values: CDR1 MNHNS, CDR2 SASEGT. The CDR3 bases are TGTGCCAGCAGTGAAGGACAGGGGGCTTACCCTTACCCGCAGTATTTT. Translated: CASSEGQGAYPYPQYF.

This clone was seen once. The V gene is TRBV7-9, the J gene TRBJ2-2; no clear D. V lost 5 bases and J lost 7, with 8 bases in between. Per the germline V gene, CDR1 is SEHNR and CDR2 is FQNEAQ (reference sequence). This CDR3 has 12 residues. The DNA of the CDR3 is TGTGCCAGCAGCCGTCGGGTCGGGGAGCTGTTTTTT. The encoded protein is CASSRRVGELFF.

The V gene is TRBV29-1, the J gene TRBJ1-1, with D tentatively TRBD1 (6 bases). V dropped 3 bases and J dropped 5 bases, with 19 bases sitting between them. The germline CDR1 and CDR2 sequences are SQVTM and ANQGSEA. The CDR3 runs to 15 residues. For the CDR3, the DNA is TGCAGCGTTGACTTGGGGGGCGTCGGGAAAACTGAAGCTTTCTTT. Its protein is CSVDLGGVGKTEAFF.